Reported below is one T cell receptor beta chain. What it binds is not known. Cultured CD4+ T cells had their DNA profiled by the Oncomine TCR Beta short-read assay. TCRdb fed the PCR reads into MiXCR, producing one record per CDR3 protein. Of some 7,100 distinct CDR3 sequences in the sample, roughly 57% were seen once. The data were taken from a study of vaccination and CD4 T cells after COVID-19. CDR1 SNHLY and CDR2 FYNNEI come from the germline V gene. This CDR3 contains 13 residues. V was cut by 7 bases and J by 5 bases, with 12 bases left in between. Indicated treatment: roughly 11-day PBMC culture with coronavirus spike peptide pools or control peptides (ViraFEST assay).

J is TRBJ2-1 and V is TRBV2, with a weak D call TRBD2 (5 bases). The TCR comes from a human donor who had recovered from COVID-19. The sequenced sample was CD4+ T cells from blood, cultured in vitro. The CDR3 DNA is TGTGCCAGCAACCCCTCGAGGGACAATGAGCAGTTCTTC. Encoded protein: CASNPSRDNEQFF.